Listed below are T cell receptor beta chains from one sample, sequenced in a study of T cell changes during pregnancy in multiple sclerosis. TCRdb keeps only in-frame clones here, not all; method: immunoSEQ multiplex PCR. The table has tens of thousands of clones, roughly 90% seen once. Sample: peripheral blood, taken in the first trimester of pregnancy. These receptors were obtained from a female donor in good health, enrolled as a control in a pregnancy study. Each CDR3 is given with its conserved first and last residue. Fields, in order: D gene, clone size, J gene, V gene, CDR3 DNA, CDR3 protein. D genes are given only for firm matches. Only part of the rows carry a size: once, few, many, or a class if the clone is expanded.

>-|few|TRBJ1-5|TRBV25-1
TGTGCCACCCAACGGGATAGCAATCAGCCCCAGCATTTT
CATQRDSNQPQHF
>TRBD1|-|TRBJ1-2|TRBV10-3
TGTGCCATCAGTGAGTTTGGACAGGAGGGCTATGGCTACACCTTC
CAISEFGQEGYGYTF
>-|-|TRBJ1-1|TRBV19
TGTGCCAGTATAGGACAGACGAACACTGAAGCTTTCTTT
CASIGQTNTEAFF
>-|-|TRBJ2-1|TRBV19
TGTGCCAGTAGTATTAAGTCGGCGGGGTTGAGGGATGAGCAGTTCTTC
CASSIKSAGLRDEQFF
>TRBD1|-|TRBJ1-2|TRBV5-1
TGCGCCAGCAGCGGGACAGGGGGCGTACAAGGCTACACCTTC
CASSGTGGVQGYTF
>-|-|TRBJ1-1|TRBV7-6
TGTGCCAGCAGCCGAGAGGGGGGGACTGAAGCTTTCTTT
CASSREGGTEAFF
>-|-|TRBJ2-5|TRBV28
TGTGCCAGCAGCCCACATGCCCCAGCGGGTAGAGAGACCCAGTACTTC
CASSPHAPAGRETQYF
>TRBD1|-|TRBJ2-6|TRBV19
TGTGCCAGTATATTCCGGGACAGGGGACTCTCTGGGGCCAACGTCCTGACTTTC
CASIFRDRGLSGANVLTF
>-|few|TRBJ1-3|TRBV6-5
TGTGCCAGCAGTTACCATGCGGTGAGCTCTGGAAACACCATATATTTT
CASSYHAVSSGNTIYF
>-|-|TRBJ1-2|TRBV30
TGTGCCTTAATGGGGAGGGACTATGGCTACACCTTC
CALMGRDYGYTF
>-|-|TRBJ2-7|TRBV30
TGTGCCTGGAGAACCGCAGGAACCTCCTACGAGCAGTACTTC
CAWRTAGTSYEQYF
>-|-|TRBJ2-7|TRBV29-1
TGCAGCGTTACCGGACACTACGAGCAGTACTTC
CSVTGHYEQYF
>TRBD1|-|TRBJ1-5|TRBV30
TGTGCCTGGGTCCCCCGGGACAGGGGGCAACAGCCCCAGCATTTT
CAWVPRDRGQQPQHF
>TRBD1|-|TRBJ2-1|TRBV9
TGTGCCAGCAGCGAAGGGGGCCTCTCCTACAATGAGCAGTTCTTC
CASSEGGLSYNEQFF
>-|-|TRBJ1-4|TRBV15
TGTGCCACCAGCATGCAGTCAGGGGTTAATGAAAAACTGTTTTTT
CATSMQSGVNEKLFF
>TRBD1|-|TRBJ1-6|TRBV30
TGTGCCTGGAGGACAGGGTTCGGATTTTCACCCCTCCACTTT
CAWRTGFGFSPLHF
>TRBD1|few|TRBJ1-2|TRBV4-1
TGCGCCAGCAGCCAAGAGGGGACAGCGGAATACACCTTC
CASSQEGTAEYTF
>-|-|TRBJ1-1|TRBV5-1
TGCGCCAGCAGCTTTCAGGGGATAGATACTGAAGCTTTCTTT
CASSFQGIDTEAFF
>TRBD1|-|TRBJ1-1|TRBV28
TGTGCCAGCAGTTACAGGGGGAGGATCACTGAAGCTTTCTTT
CASSYRGRITEAFF
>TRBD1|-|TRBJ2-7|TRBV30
TGTGCCTGGAGTCCCGCGGGACAGGGGGGCCCGGGACAGTACTTC
CAWSPAGQGGPGQYF
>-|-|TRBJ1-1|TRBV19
TGTGCCAGTACCAAGGGGGGGTCCACTGAAGCTTTCTTT
CASTKGGSTEAFF
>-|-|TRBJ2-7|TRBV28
TGTGCCAGCCGAAGGACTTTAAGCTCCTACGAGCAGTACTTC
CASRRTLSSYEQYF
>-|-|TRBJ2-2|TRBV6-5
TGTGCCAGCAGTTACAAACCCTACCTGAACACCGGGGAGCTGTTTTTT
CASSYKPYLNTGELFF
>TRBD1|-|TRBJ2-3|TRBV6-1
TGTGCCAGCAGCCCGGACAGGGGGCACGCAGATACGCAGTATTTT
CASSPDRGHADTQYF
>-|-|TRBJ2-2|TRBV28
TGTGCCAGCAGACTTAACACCGGGGAGCTGTTTTTT
CASRLNTGELFF
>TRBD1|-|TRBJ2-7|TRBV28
TGTGCCAGCAGCACCACCGGGACAGGGGTTTTCGAGCAGTACTTC
CASSTTGTGVFEQYF
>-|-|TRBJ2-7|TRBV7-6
TGTGCCAGCAGCTTAGAACGGTTCTCCTACGAGCAGTACTTC
CASSLERFSYEQYF
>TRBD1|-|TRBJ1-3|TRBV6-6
TGTGCCAGCAGTGAGACAGGGGGTAGTGGAAACACCATATATTTT
CASSETGGSGNTIYF
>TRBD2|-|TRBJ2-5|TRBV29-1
TGCAGCGTTGAAGGTCTAGCGGGAGGGACGAGAGAGACCCAGTACTTC
CSVEGLAGGTRETQYF
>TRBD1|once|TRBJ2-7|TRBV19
TGTGCCAGTAGTGAGGGACAGCTCTTCTCCTACGAGCAGTACTTC
CASSEGQLFSYEQYF
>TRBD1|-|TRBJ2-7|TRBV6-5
TGTGCCAGCGGCAACAGGGGGCAATACGAGCAGTACTTC
CASGNRGQYEQYF
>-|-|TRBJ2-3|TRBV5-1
TGCGCCAGCAGCTTGATGGGGGCACCTAGCACAGATACGCAGTATTTT
CASSLMGAPSTDTQYF
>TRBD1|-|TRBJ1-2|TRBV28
TGTGCCAGCAACTCGGCGGACAGGGGGCTCGGTGGCTACACCTTC
CASNSADRGLGGYTF
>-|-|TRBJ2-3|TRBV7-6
TGTGCCAGCAGCTGGGGCTACAGCACAGATACGCAGTATTTT
CASSWGYSTDTQYF
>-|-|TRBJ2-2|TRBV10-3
TGTGCCGCCGGAGCGCCCGGGCGGGGGCTCGAGACCGGGGAGCTGTTTTTT
CAAGAPGRGLETGELFF
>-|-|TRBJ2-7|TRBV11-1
TGTGCCAGCAGCTTAGCAGGAGGGAGGCCCCATACTCACGAGCAGTACTTC
CASSLAGGRPHTHEQYF
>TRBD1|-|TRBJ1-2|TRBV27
TGTGCCAGCAGTGACCCGGGACAGGGATCCCATGGCTACACCTTC
CASSDPGQGSHGYTF
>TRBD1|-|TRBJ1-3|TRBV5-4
TGTGCCAGCAGCTTCCAGGGGGCCTCTGGAAACACCATATATTTT
CASSFQGASGNTIYF
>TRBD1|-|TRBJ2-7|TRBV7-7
TGTGCCAGCGCTGGGGGACAGGGTCTCGAGCAGTACTTC
CASAGGQGLEQYF
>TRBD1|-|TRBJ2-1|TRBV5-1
TGCGCCAGCAGCTTGGGACAGGGGACCGACAATGAGCAGTTCTTC
CASSLGQGTDNEQFF
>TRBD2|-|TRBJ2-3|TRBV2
TGTGCCAGCAGTGAAGCGCGAGCGGGGGGACCAGATACGCAGTATTTT
CASSEARAGGPDTQYF
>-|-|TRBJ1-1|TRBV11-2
TGTGCCAGCAAGGAGGGGTCGAACACTGAAGCTTTCTTT
CASKEGSNTEAFF
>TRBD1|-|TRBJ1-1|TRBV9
TGTGCCAGCAGCTTTGGGACAGGGAACACTGAAGCTTTCTTT
CASSFGTGNTEAFF
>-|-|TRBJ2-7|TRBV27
TGTGCCAGCAGCCTCGTGGGGGGTTCCTACGAGCAGTACTTC
CASSLVGGSYEQYF
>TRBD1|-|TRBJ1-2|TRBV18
TGTGCCAGCTCGACAGGACAGGGATCCTATGGCTACACCTTC
CASSTGQGSYGYTF
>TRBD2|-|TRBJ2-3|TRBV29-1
TGCAGCTCTGGACTAGCGGTCACAGATACGCAGTATTTT
CSSGLAVTDTQYF
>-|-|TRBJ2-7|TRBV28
TGTGCCAGCAGTTTATTGCGAGCCCTCTCCTACGAGCAGTACTTC
CASSLLRALSYEQYF
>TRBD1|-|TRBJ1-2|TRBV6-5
TGTGCCAGCAGTTACGGACAGGGGGAGTCCTCTGGCTACACCTTC
CASSYGQGESSGYTF
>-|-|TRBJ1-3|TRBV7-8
TGTGCCAGCAGCTTAGGGACAGCTGGAAACACCATATATTTT
CASSLGTAGNTIYF
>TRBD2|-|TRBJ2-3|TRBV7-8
TGTGCCAGCAGCCCCCCGGGACTAGAAGAGGGTACGCAGTATTTT
CASSPPGLEEGTQYF
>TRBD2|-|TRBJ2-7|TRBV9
TGTGCCAGCAGCCCCCGGGACTACCAAACCTACGAGCAGTACTTC
CASSPRDYQTYEQYF
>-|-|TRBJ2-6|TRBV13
TGTGCCAGCAGCCGGTGGTTTGATGGGGCCAACGTCCTGACTTTC
CASSRWFDGANVLTF
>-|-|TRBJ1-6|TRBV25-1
TGTGCCCCCTGTATGTTGAGCTCCTATAATTCACCCCTCCACTTT
CAPCMLSSYNSPLHF
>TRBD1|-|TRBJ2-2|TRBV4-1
TGCGCCAGCAGCCAAGAACAGGGGGCGATGGCCGGGGAGCTGTTTTTT
CASSQEQGAMAGELFF